What follows are 4 T cell receptor beta chains derived from one specimen sequenced in a study of beta chain features in type 1 diabetes. Findings and caveats of the study: A moderate, significant TCRB CDR3 shortening appeared in type 1 diabetes across four CD4+ subsets.

Expressed TCRB transcripts were sequenced because the isolated RNA had all been reverse transcribed beforehand. Assay: immunoSEQ multiplex PCR; the TCRdb copy retains only in-frame clones and omits some. Among around 300,000 clones listed, approximately 16% were seen once. Antigen specificity for these receptors is unknown. The specimen sequenced was naive CD4+ T cells from blood. The receptors derive from a man between 18 and 29 years old with type 1 diabetes.

The gene calls are TRBV9 and TRBJ2-5, with TRBD2 identical over 11 bases. V shed 2 bases, J shed 2 bases, and the junction held 2 bases outside the gene matches. The CDR3 has 15 amino acids. The germline V gene has CDR1 SGDLS and CDR2 YYNGEE. The CDR3 nucleotides are TGTGCCAGCAGCGTCTTAGCGGGGGGGCAAGAGACCCAGTACTTC. Its translation is CASSVLAGGQETQYF.

This sequence joins TRBV10-3 and TRBJ2-1, with D perhaps TRBD1 (6 bases). The CDR3 runs 13 residues. CDR1 is ENHRY and CDR2 is SYGVKD in the germline V gene. The V and J ends lost 8 bases and 3 bases respectively, with 11 bases between them. The CDR3 DNA follows: TGTGCCATCGGAGAGGGGGACTACAATGAGCAGTTCTTC. This codes for CAIGEGDYNEQFF.

As regards this clone: Other DNA sequences in the sample encode the same CDR3. V gene TRBV9 combines with J gene TRBJ1-1; D gene ambiguous. Germline CDR1 and CDR2: SGDLS and YYNGEE. Trimming removed 0 bases at V and 1 base at J, with 4 bases between. The CDR3 is made up of 13 amino acids. As DNA, the CDR3 is TGTGCCAGCAGCGTAGCTAGGAACACTGAAGCTTTCTTT. Translated, it gives CASSVARNTEAFF.

In this sample, this clone turned up a few times. The chain links TRBV4-1 to TRBJ2-1; 10 nucleotides agree with TRBD2. V lost 2 bases and J lost 6; bases outside the gene matches: 7. The CDR3 totals 16 residues. Germline assignment: CDR1 MGHRA and CDR2 YSYEKL. CDR3 protein: CASSQPRTSGGNEQFF. The CDR3 DNA reads TGCGCCAGCAGCCAACCCAGGACTAGCGGCGGCAATGAGCAGTTCTTC.